This T cell receptor beta chain came from a study of blood T cells in healthy people across ages. Study-level results: It was not known whether donors were CMV positive (a possible confounder of expanded clonotype changes).

This clonotype was seen a handful of times. Antigen: not known. The authors ran a second PCR of roughly 7 to 11 cycles using a sample-barcoded 5' primer and a J-beta primer mix. One entry per CDR3 protein, called by TCRdb with MiXCR from the 5' RACE reads. The table lists over 600,000 distinct CDR3 sequences, approximately 60% of them singletons, with 20% to 30% in the top ten. Sample: blood. The sequence was obtained from a man between 40 and 49 years old in good health.

The CDR3 region is CASKITGENIQYF. The CDR3 DNA is TGTGCCAGCAAGATAACAGGGGAAAACATTCAGTACTTC. This rearrangement joins TRBV3-1 to TRBJ2-4, with TRBD1 matching 7 bases. Germline CDR1 LGHDT, CDR2 YNNKEL (reference sequence). CDR3 length: 13 amino acids. The V segment lost 7 bases and the J segment 5 bases; nucleotides outside the gene matches: 5.